The 28 T cell receptor beta chains below were found in one sample sequenced in a study of control samples from healthy donors and cancer patients. Sequencing used immunoSEQ multiplex PCR; TCRdb keeps in-frame clones, though not all of them. The repertoire holds around 90,000 clones, with just under 85% as singletons. The sample taken for sequencing was blood. These receptors were taken from a man aged 25-40 years in good health.

The gene calls are TRBV28 and TRBJ1-5, with a possible D match to TRBD1 (5 bases). CDR1 is MDHEN, CDR2 SYDVKM, per germline. V was cut by 3 bases and J by 5 bases, with 11 bases left in between. The CDR3 length is 14 residues. As DNA, the CDR3 is TGTGCCAGCAGTTTGGGGGGATTTCATCAGCCCCAGCATTTT. It encodes CASSLGGFHQPQHF.

The chain carries TRBV5-1 and TRBJ2-1; TRBD2 might be the D (5 bases). From germline, CDR1 is SGHRS and CDR2 YFSETQ. V was clipped by 10 bases and J by 6 bases, with 20 bases between them. The CDR3 has 14 residues. The CDR3 spells CAYEVGKAGNEQFF. The DNA of the CDR3 is TGCGCCTATGAGGTAGGGAAGGCGGGCAATGAGCAGTTCTTC.

The V call is TRBV5-5, the J call TRBJ2-1; no clear D gene. The CDR3 has 16 residues. The germline V gene encodes CDR1 SGHKS and CDR2 YYEKEE (reference sequence). V was pared by 3 bases and J by 5 bases, with 18 bases between. The CDR3: CASSSPGPRRDNEQFF. CDR3 DNA sequence: TGTGCCAGCAGCTCGCCAGGCCCCCGTAGGGACAATGAGCAGTTCTTC.

The V and J genes are TRBV29-1 and TRBJ2-1, with 7 bases identical to TRBD2. This CDR3 is built from 13 residues. The V gene's germline CDR1 is SQVTM and CDR2 ANQGSEA. Losses at the gene ends were 6 bases for V and 3 bases for J; bases not matched to a gene: 5. CDR3 DNA sequence: TGCAGCGTCGGGACTACCCTCTACAATGAGCAGTTCTTC. Its protein is CSVGTTLYNEQFF.

The gene calls are TRBV9 and TRBJ2-5, with TRBD1 matching over 7 bases. Germline loops: CDR1 SGDLS, CDR2 YYNGEE. Trimming at V came to 1 base and at J to 4 bases, leaving 4 bases not matched to a gene. The CDR3 is 14 residues long. The CDR3 nucleotides are TGTGCCAGCAGCGTAAGAAACAGGGGAGAGACCCAGTACTTC. Amino acids: CASSVRNRGETQYF.

This clone was seen more than once but under ten times. In the same sample, other DNA sequences code for this CDR3. The CDR3: CASSEARLKFF. CDR3 DNA: TGTGCCAGCAGTGAAGCTAGGCTAAAGTTCTTC. The genes are TRBV2 and TRBJ2-1; D gene ambiguous. V was pared by 0 bases and J by 14 bases, with 8 bases between. Germline lookup yields CDR1 SNHLY and CDR2 FYNNEI. The CDR3 runs 11 residues.

A single count supports this clone. V usage is TRBV14 and J usage is TRBJ2-7; weak D call: TRBD2 (5 bases). Germline V CDR1 and CDR2: SGHDN, FVKESK. The CDR3 consists of 16 residues. V was trimmed by 3 bases and J by 5 bases, leaving 20 bases between them. This chain's CDR3 is CASSHRGQSLAHEQYF. The DNA for the CDR3 is TGTGCCAGCAGCCATCGGGGTCAATCACTCGCCCACGAGCAGTACTTC.

This clone has only one observation. The rearrangement links TRBV12-5 to TRBJ1-1; possibly TRBD1 for D (5 bases). CDR3 length: 15 amino acids. Germline V gene sequence: CDR1 LGHNT, CDR2 FRNRAP. Trimming left V 6 bases short and J 4 bases short, with 18 bases between. CDR3 amino acids: CASGPTNGGVTEAFF. Written as DNA, the CDR3 is TGTGCTAGTGGACCGACCAACGGAGGGGTCACTGAAGCTTTCTTT.

The chain has TRBV20-1 and TRBJ2-3; 10 bases match TRBD1. This CDR3 spans 13 amino acids. The V segment lost 4 bases and the J segment 5 bases; nucleotides outside the gene matches: 3. The V gene's germline CDR1 is DFQATT and CDR2 SNEGSKA (reference sequence). In nucleotides, the CDR3 is TGCAGTGCTATTGACAGGGGGCTAGATACGCAGTATTTT. As protein: CSAIDRGLDTQYF.

The V and J genes are TRBV5-8 and TRBJ1-5; 7 bases are a match to TRBD1. This CDR3 spans 15 amino acids. Trimming took 4 bases from V and 4 from J; bases not matched to a gene: 8. Germline loops: CDR1 SGHTS, CDR2 YDEGEE. Here the CDR3 DNA reads TGTGCCAGCAGCCGTCTTGGGACAGCAAATCAGCCCCAGCATTTT. This codes for CASSRLGTANQPQHF.

In its sample, this clone was seen once. The chain joins TRBV30 to TRBJ1-6, with unresolved D. This CDR3 region has 15 residues. Germline values: CDR1 GTSNPN, CDR2 SVGIG (reference sequence). The V end lost 1 base, the J end lost 10 bases, and 17 bases lay between the germline ends. The CDR3 region is CAWSGASGGGSPLHF. CDR3 coding DNA: TGTGCCTGGAGTGGGGCCTCTGGCGGAGGGTCACCCCTCCACTTT.

This rearrangement joins TRBV7-3 to TRBJ2-2, with 9 nucleotides matching TRBD2. V was pared by 8 bases and J by 2 bases, with 9 bases of the junction left unmatched. The CDR3 covers 16 residues. From germline, CDR1 is SGHTA and CDR2 FQGTGA. The CDR3 protein is CASSSGLAGNTGELFF. The CDR3 DNA reads as TGTGCCAGCTCCTCAGGGCTAGCGGGAAACACCGGGGAGCTGTTTTTT.

The chain joins TRBV19 to TRBJ2-1; possible D gene TRBD1, 7 bases. The CDR3 length is 15 residues. The V end lost 4 bases, the J end lost 1 base, and 11 bases lay between the germline ends. Germline V gives CDR1 LNHDA, CDR2 SQIVND (reference sequence). DNA for the CDR3: TGTGCCAGTAGTAGGACAGGAGGGTCCTACAATGAGCAGTTCTTC. This codes for CASSRTGGSYNEQFF.

This clone turned up a few times. V and J are TRBV7-9 and TRBJ2-5, with 7 bases fitting TRBD2. The CDR3 consists of 16 residues. CDR1 is SEHNR, CDR2 FQNEAQ, per germline (reference sequence). V shed 3 bases and J 5 bases; nucleotides not matched to a gene: 12. CDR3 nucleotides: TGTGCCAGCAGCTTTAGCTGGGGGGGGACCCCGGAGACCCAGTACTTC. Protein product: CASSFSWGGTPETQYF.

The chain links TRBV30 to TRBJ1-6; tentative D call: TRBD1 (6 bases). The CDR3 length is 15 residues. Trimming shortened V by 3 bases and J by 5 bases, and 14 bases separated the two germline ends. Germline assignment: CDR1 GTSNPN and CDR2 SVGIG (reference sequence). CDR3 sequence (DNA): TGTGCCTGGAGAAGGGGGTCAGGGAATAATTCACCCCTCCACTTT. As protein: CAWRRGSGNNSPLHF. The full variable domain, in which reference TRBV30 and TRBJ1-6 provide the parts outside the CDR3, is SQTIHQWPATLVQPVGSPLSLECTVEGTSNPNLYWYRQAAGRGLQLLFYSVGIGQISSEVPQNLSASRPQDRQFILSSKKLLLSDSGFYLCAWRRGSGNNSPLHFGNGTRLTVT.

In this sample, this clone turned up a few times. V usage is TRBV27 and J usage is TRBJ2-5, with 8 bases matching TRBD1. Germline CDR1 MNHEY, CDR2 SMNVEV (reference sequence). This CDR3 contains 18 residues. Losses at the gene ends were 0 bases for V and 5 bases for J; bases not matched to a gene: 14. The CDR3 DNA reads TGTGCCAGCAGTTTATCGAACGTTCAGGGGGCGGTGTCGGAGACCCAGTACTTC. Translation gives CASSLSNVQGAVSETQYF.

The rearrangement links TRBV7-3 to TRBJ2-2; D may be TRBD1 or TRBD2 (7 bases each). The CDR3 consists of 16 residues. Germline values: CDR1 SGHTA, CDR2 FQGTGA. Trimming pared 5 bases from V and 2 bases from J, leaving 15 bases between. The CDR3 loop reads CASSLGRGLNTGELFF. CDR3 DNA: TGTGCCAGCAGCCTAGGGAGGGGGCTTAACACCGGGGAGCTGTTTTTT.

The V gene is TRBV6-5, the J gene TRBJ2-4; 9 nucleotides agree with TRBD1. J was trimmed by 9 bases and V by 4 bases; bases with no gene match: 4. Germline CDR1 is MNHEY and CDR2 is SVGAGI. There are 13 residues in the CDR3. The CDR3 DNA reads TGTGCCAGCAGTTCTGAGGACAGGGGCATTCAGTACTTC. Protein sequence: CASSSEDRGIQYF.

V and J are TRBV7-9 and TRBJ1-2, with 8 bases fitting TRBD1. Unmatched junction bases numbered 4, after V lost 5 bases and J lost 2 bases. The CDR3 extends over 14 amino acids. The germline V gene has CDR1 SEHNR and CDR2 FQNEAQ (reference sequence). In nucleotides, the CDR3 is TGTGCCAGCAGCCCAAGGACAGGGAACTATGGCTACACCTTC. Protein sequence: CASSPRTGNYGYTF. The whole variable domain, filled in from reference TRBV7-9 and TRBJ1-2, reads DTGVSQNPRHKITKRGQNVTFRCDPISEHNRLYWYRQTLGQGPEFLTYFQNEAQLEKSRLLSDRFSAERPKGSFSTLEIQRTEQGDSAMYLCASSPRTGNYGYTFGSGTRLTVV.

The chain links TRBV7-6 to TRBJ2-3; D not certain. Germline V CDR1 and CDR2: SGHVS, FNYEAQ. This CDR3 has 13 residues. V was trimmed by 4 bases and J by 4 bases, leaving 9 bases between them. The CDR3 nucleotides read TGTGCCAGCAGCTCCGTGACCGCAGATACGCAGTATTTT. It codes for CASSSVTADTQYF. Filled out from reference TRBV7-6 and TRBJ2-3, the complete variable domain reads GAGVSQSPRYKVTKRGQDVALRCDPISGHVSLYWYRQALGQGPEFLTYFNYEAQQDKSGLPNDRFSAERPEGSISTLTIQRTEQRDSAMYRCASSSVTADTQYFGPGTRLTVL.

The chain joins TRBV15 to TRBJ2-5, with D tentatively TRBD1 (6 bases). Between the trimmed V and J ends, which lost 10 bases and 4 bases, there was a span of 13 bases. The CDR3 sequence is 12 residues long. Looked up from germline, CDR1 is LNHNV and CDR2 is YYDKDF (reference sequence). CDR3 sequence reads: CASQQGPETQYF. The CDR3 DNA is TGTGCCAGCCAACAGGGTCCAGAGACCCAGTACTTC.

The chain employs TRBV27 and TRBJ2-7; D might be TRBD2 (6 bases). V dropped 5 bases and J dropped 3 bases, with 14 bases sitting between them. Germline loops: CDR1 MNHEY, CDR2 SMNVEV (reference sequence). This CDR3 region has 14 residues. CDR3 bases: TGTGCCAGCAGTCTGTCCGGGACTCTCTACGAGCAGTACTTC. Its translation is CASSLSGTLYEQYF.

This clone was seen ten or more times. The chain has TRBV10-1 and TRBJ1-3; tentatively, D is TRBD1 (5 bases). Per germline, CDR1 WNHNN and CDR2 SYGVQD (reference sequence). V lost 0 bases and J lost 1, with 13 bases in between. CDR3 length: 17 residues. CDR3 in amino acids: CASSESPPRESGNTIYF. The DNA for the CDR3 is TGCGCCAGCAGTGAGTCTCCCCCCAGGGAGTCTGGAAACACCATATATTTT.

The V gene is TRBV27, the J gene TRBJ2-7, with 7 bases aligning to TRBD2. There are 17 residues in the CDR3. Germline-derived CDR1 and CDR2 are MNHEY and SMNVEV (reference sequence). V lost 2 bases and J lost 0; bases outside the gene matches: 10. Written as DNA, the CDR3 is TGTGCCAGCAGTTTAAATTATGGGGGACTAAGCTCCTACGAGCAGTACTTC. Translated: CASSLNYGGLSSYEQYF.

CDR3 region: CSATGGYGYTF. CDR3 nucleotide sequence: TGCAGCGCTACAGGGGGCTATGGCTACACCTTC. This chain connects TRBV29-1 to TRBJ1-2, with 8 bases matching TRBD1. This CDR3 has 11 amino acids. The trim removed 7 bases at V and 4 bases at J, leaving 2 bases unmatched. The germline CDR1 and CDR2 sequences are SQVTM and ANQGSEA. The complete variable domain, with remaining parts taken from reference TRBV29-1 and TRBJ1-2, reads SAVISQKPSRDICQRGTSLTIQCQVDSQVTMMFWYRQQPGQSLTLIATANQGSEATYESGFVIDKFPISRPNLTFSTLTVSNMSPEDSSIYLCSATGGYGYTFGSGTRLTVV.

The chain employs TRBV7-3 and TRBJ2-5; either TRBD1 or TRBD2 may fit D (6 bases each). CDR1 SGHTA and CDR2 FQGTGA come from the germline V gene. The CDR3 runs to 15 residues. The germline V and J ends were trimmed by 5 bases and 2 bases, with 15 bases remaining between them. CDR3 in amino acids: CASSRNGGRQETQYF. Written as DNA, the CDR3 is TGTGCCAGCAGCCGAAATGGGGGGCGGCAAGAGACCCAGTACTTC.

The CDR3 DNA is TGTGCCAGCAGTTATTACAGGGAGACCCCTAATGAGCAGTTCTTC. Protein: CASSYYRETPNEQFF. V and J are TRBV6-5 and TRBJ2-1; TRBD1 is a possible D gene (6 bases). Looked up from germline, CDR1 is MNHEY and CDR2 is SVGAGI. This CDR3 is 15 amino acids long. V was clipped by 3 bases and J by 7 bases, with 16 bases between them.

This chain links TRBV2 with TRBJ1-4; D is ambiguous. There are 15 residues in the CDR3. Germline lookup yields CDR1 SNHLY and CDR2 FYNNEI. The germline V and J ends were trimmed by 8 bases and 0 bases, with 13 bases remaining between them. CDR3 protein: CASVEKGSTNEKLFF. The CDR3 DNA is TGTGCCAGCGTCGAGAAGGGCTCAACTAATGAAAAACTGTTTTTT.